This paragraph covers one T cell receptor beta chain sequence. Measured with immunoSEQ multiplex PCR; TCRdb has only the in-frame clones, and not every one. The sample holds about 320,000 clones, around four fifths seen once. The sample's treatment: around 19 received Ad26.COV2.S at low or high dose, single or two shots; roughly 5 received placebo; per-sample allocation not given. Sampling occurred on day 63 after the first vaccine or placebo injection. This sample stems from a study of Ad26.COV2.S vaccination and SARS-CoV-2 variants. Overall study: The study gave Ad26.COV2.S intramuscularly, once or twice 56 days apart.

The source material was peripheral blood, sampled in a trial of Ad26.COV2.S vaccine versus placebo. This sequence originates from a person aged 18 to 59 who received the Ad26.COV2.S COVID-19 vaccine or a placebo.

The CDR3 reads CASSPSGGRKQFF. Here the CDR3 DNA reads TGTGCCAGCAGCCCTAGTGGGGGTCGGAAGCAGTTCTTC. This chain links TRBV7-8 with TRBJ2-1; either TRBD1 or TRBD2 may supply D (5 bases each). Germline CDR1 reads SGHVS; CDR2 reads FQNEAQ. V was pared by 5 bases and J by 11 bases, with 16 bases between. The CDR3 loop spans 13 amino acids.